The rows below give T cell receptor beta chains drawn from one sample of a study of Ad26.COV2.S vaccination and SARS-CoV-2 variants. Clones were sequenced by immunoSEQ multiplex PCR, and TCRdb holds only the in-frame ones, with some missing. The sample has hundreds of thousands of clones, approximately 92% seen once. Sequencing was performed on peripheral blood, taken in a trial of Ad26.COV2.S vaccine versus placebo. These receptors came from a person aged 18 to 59 who received the Ad26.COV2.S COVID-19 vaccine or a placebo. The CDR3 runs from the conserved cysteine through the conserved F or W. Each record gives: J gene, D gene, V gene, CDR3 protein. The D gene is left open where the match is weak.

J gene: TRBJ2-3; D gene: NA; V gene: TRBV6-2/TRBV6-3; CDR3 protein: CASSYRASYSPDTQYF
J gene: TRBJ2-3; D gene: NA; V gene: TRBV9; CDR3 protein: CASSVESLIGADTQYF
J gene: TRBJ1-1; D gene: NA; V gene: TRBV14; CDR3 protein: CASSLRGALRAFF
J gene: TRBJ1-1; D gene: NA; V gene: TRBV6-5; CDR3 protein: CASSATIGEAFF
J gene: TRBJ1-1; D gene: NA; V gene: TRBV2; CDR3 protein: CASRTENVGTEAFF
J gene: TRBJ2-7; D gene: NA; V gene: TRBV29-1; CDR3 protein: CSVEVGGSYEQYF
J gene: TRBJ1-1; D gene: NA; V gene: TRBV3-1/TRBV3-2; CDR3 protein: CASSQGSLNTEAFF
J gene: TRBJ1-5; D gene: NA; V gene: TRBV19; CDR3 protein: CASSRNSYSNQPQHF
J gene: TRBJ2-5; D gene: TRBD1; V gene: TRBV7-9; CDR3 protein: CASSLVGDRAQETQYF
J gene: TRBJ1-4; D gene: NA; V gene: TRBV9; CDR3 protein: CASSAYRSTNEKLFF
J gene: TRBJ1-2; D gene: NA; V gene: TRBV7-9; CDR3 protein: CASSPAGYDYGYTF
J gene: TRBJ1-6; D gene: NA; V gene: TRBV19; CDR3 protein: CASSSSAGYNSPLHF
J gene: TRBJ2-3; D gene: TRBD2; V gene: TRBV7-2; CDR3 protein: CASSLRAGGHTDTQYF
J gene: TRBJ2-3; D gene: NA; V gene: TRBV5-1; CDR3 protein: CASSLGRSTDTQYF
J gene: TRBJ2-7; D gene: TRBD1; V gene: TRBV27; CDR3 protein: CASRRTGASYEQYF
J gene: TRBJ2-7; D gene: NA; V gene: TRBV10-1; CDR3 protein: CASSESVGYEQYF
J gene: TRBJ1-2; D gene: NA; V gene: TRBV28; CDR3 protein: CASSLMESNYGYTF
J gene: TRBJ2-7; D gene: NA; V gene: TRBV19; CDR3 protein: CASSIVPSGEQYF
J gene: TRBJ2-7; D gene: TRBD1; V gene: TRBV3-1/TRBV3-2; CDR3 protein: CASSPGDRAAEGQYF
J gene: TRBJ1-3; D gene: NA; V gene: TRBV14; CDR3 protein: CASSQGGANTIYF
J gene: TRBJ1-2; D gene: TRBD1; V gene: TRBV30; CDR3 protein: CAWSLVLGQRRNYGYTF
J gene: TRBJ1-1; D gene: TRBD1; V gene: TRBV19; CDR3 protein: CASSIVGTGGSEAFF
J gene: TRBJ1-1; D gene: NA; V gene: TRBV5-6; CDR3 protein: CASSPAENTEAFF
J gene: TRBJ2-3; D gene: TRBD2; V gene: TRBV5-1; CDR3 protein: CASSLGTSGEDTQYF
J gene: TRBJ1-2; D gene: TRBD1; V gene: TRBV28; CDR3 protein: CASSPDRGPYGYTF
J gene: TRBJ1-1; D gene: NA; V gene: TRBV11-2; CDR3 protein: CASSPGEITEAFF
J gene: TRBJ2-3; D gene: TRBD2; V gene: TRBV28; CDR3 protein: CASSLGGGPDTQYF
J gene: TRBJ1-3; D gene: NA; V gene: TRBV7-9; CDR3 protein: CASSPGGEGNTIYF
J gene: TRBJ2-5; D gene: TRBD2; V gene: TRBV5-4; CDR3 protein: CASSTNGGREETQYF
J gene: TRBJ2-5; D gene: TRBD1; V gene: TRBV5-6; CDR3 protein: CASSLSFRGQRETQYF
J gene: TRBJ2-7; D gene: NA; V gene: TRBV27; CDR3 protein: CASSLAPAGAYEQYF
J gene: TRBJ2-5; D gene: TRBD2; V gene: TRBV14; CDR3 protein: CASSTPGGAAETQYF
J gene: TRBJ2-1; D gene: TRBD1; V gene: TRBV2; CDR3 protein: CASSHSRDSSYNEQFF
J gene: TRBJ2-5; D gene: TRBD2; V gene: TRBV19; CDR3 protein: CASSIRGGETQYF
J gene: TRBJ2-5; D gene: NA; V gene: TRBV2; CDR3 protein: CASSERARRPQETQYF
J gene: TRBJ2-3; D gene: TRBD2; V gene: TRBV7-7; CDR3 protein: CASSPGGSPADTQYF
J gene: TRBJ2-7; D gene: TRBD2; V gene: TRBV27; CDR3 protein: CASSLWLADTYEQYF